This T cell receptor beta chain originates from a study of tumor and adjacent non-tumor tissue in lung cancer. Germline V CDR1 and CDR2: DFQATT, SNEGSKA (reference sequence). This CDR3 spans 14 amino acids. V dropped 6 bases and J dropped 5 bases, with 20 bases sitting between them. The template was RNA from unsorted bulk tissue. A modified ARM-PCR protocol with three rounds of nested PCR amplified TCRbeta. In TCRdb, the multiplex PCR reads were re-called with MiXCR into one record per CDR3 protein. The sample includes about 80,000 distinct CDR3 sequences, less than 75% of them seen just once. This clonotype turned up a few times.

The chain combines TRBV20-1 with TRBJ2-7, with D possibly being TRBD2 (5 bases). What was sequenced was lung tumor tissue. The receptor was isolated from a woman in her 70s with non-small cell lung cancer. CDR3 sequence: CSAIEATSGDEQYF. In DNA, the CDR3 is TGCAGTGCCATAGAGGCTACCTCCGGGGACGAGCAGTACTTC.